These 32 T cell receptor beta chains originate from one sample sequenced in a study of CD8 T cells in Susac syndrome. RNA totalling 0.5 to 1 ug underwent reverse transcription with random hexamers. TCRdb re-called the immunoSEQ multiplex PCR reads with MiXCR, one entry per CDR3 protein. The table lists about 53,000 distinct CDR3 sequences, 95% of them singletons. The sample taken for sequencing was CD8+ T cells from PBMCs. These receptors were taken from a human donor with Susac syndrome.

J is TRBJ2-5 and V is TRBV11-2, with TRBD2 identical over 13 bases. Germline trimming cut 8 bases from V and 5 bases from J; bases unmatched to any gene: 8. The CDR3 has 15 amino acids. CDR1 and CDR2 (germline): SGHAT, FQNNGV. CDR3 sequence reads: CASQTSGGAGETQYF. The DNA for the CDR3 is TGTGCCAGCCAAACTAGCGGGGGGGCCGGGGAGACCCAGTACTTC.

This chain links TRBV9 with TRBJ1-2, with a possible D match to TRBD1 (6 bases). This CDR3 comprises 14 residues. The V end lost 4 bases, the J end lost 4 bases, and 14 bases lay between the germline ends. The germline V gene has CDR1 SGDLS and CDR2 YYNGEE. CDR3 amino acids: CASSPSGAGYGYTF. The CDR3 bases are TGTGCCAGCAGCCCCTCGGGGGCCGGCTATGGCTACACCTTC.

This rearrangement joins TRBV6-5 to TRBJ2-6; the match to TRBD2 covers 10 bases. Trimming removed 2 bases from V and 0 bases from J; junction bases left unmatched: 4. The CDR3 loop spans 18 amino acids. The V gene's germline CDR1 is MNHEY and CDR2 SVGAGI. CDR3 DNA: TGTGCCAGCAGTTACCTAACTAGCGGGGTCTCTGGGGCCAACGTCCTGACTTTC. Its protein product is CASSYLTSGVSGANVLTF.

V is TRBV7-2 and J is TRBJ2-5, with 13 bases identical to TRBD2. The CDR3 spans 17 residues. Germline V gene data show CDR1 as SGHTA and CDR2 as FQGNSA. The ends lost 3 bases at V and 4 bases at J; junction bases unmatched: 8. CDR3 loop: CASSFSLAGGLSETQYF. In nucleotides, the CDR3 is TGTGCCAGCAGCTTCTCACTAGCGGGGGGGCTGTCAGAGACCCAGTACTTC.

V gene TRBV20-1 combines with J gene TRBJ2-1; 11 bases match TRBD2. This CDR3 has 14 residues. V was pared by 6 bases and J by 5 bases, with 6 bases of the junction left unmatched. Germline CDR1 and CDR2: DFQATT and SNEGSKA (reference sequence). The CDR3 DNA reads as TGCAGTGCAACACTAGCGGGGGCCAACAATGAGCAGTTCTTC. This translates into CSATLAGANNEQFF.

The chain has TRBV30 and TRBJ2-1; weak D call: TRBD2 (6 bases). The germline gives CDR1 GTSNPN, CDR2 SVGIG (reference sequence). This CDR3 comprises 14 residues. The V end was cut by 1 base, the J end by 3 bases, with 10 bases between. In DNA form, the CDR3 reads TGTGCCTGGAGTGGGGGGGACTTCTACAATGAGCAGTTCTTC. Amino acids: CAWSGGDFYNEQFF.

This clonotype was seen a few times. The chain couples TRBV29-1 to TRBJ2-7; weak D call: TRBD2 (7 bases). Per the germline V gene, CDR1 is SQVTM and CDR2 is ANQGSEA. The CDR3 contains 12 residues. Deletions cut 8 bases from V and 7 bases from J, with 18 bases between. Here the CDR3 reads CSIGRGPEEQYF. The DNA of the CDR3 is TGCAGCATCGGGCGGGGGCCCGAGGAGCAGTACTTC.

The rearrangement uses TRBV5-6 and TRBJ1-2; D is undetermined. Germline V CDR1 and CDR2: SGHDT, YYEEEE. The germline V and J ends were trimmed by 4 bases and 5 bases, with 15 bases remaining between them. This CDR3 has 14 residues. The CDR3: CASSTGPLAYGYTF. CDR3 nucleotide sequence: TGTGCCAGCAGCACCGGACCACTCGCGTATGGCTACACCTTC.

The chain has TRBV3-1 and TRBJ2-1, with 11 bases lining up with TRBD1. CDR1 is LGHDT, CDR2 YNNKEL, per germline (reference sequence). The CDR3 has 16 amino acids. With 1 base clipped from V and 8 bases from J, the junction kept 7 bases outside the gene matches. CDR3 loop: CASSQVGQGAGDEQFF. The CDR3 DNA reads TGTGCCAGCAGCCAAGTTGGACAGGGGGCCGGAGATGAGCAGTTCTTC.

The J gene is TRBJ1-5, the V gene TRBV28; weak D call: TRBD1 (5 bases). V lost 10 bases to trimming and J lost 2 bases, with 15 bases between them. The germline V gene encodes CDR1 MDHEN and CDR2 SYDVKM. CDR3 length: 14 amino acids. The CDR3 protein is CATRGEFGNQPQHF. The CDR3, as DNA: TGTGCCACCCGAGGGGAGTTCGGCAATCAGCCCCAGCATTTT.

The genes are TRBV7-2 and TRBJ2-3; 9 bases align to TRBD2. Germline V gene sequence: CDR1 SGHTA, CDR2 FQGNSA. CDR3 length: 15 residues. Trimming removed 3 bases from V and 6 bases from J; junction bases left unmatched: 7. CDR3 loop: CASSLGGGARDTQYF. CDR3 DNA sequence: TGTGCCAGCAGCTTGGGCGGGGGGGCCCGCGATACGCAGTATTTT.

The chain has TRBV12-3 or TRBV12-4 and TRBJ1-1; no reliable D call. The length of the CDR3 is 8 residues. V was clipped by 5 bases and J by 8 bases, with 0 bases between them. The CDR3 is CASSEAFF. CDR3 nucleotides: TGTGCCAGCAGTGAAGCTTTCTTT.

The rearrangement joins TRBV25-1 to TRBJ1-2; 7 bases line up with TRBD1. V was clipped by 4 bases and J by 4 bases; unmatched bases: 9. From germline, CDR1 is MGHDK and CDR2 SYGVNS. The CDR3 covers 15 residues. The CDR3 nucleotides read TGTGCCAGCAGTGGACAGGGTAGCCATGGCTATGGCTACACCTTC. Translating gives CASSGQGSHGYGYTF.

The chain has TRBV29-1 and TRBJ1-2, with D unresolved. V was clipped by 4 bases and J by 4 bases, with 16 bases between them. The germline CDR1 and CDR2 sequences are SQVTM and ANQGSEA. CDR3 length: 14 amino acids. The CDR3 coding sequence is TGCAGCGTTGTTGCCCCAGATAATGGCTATGGCTACACCTTC. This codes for CSVVAPDNGYGYTF.

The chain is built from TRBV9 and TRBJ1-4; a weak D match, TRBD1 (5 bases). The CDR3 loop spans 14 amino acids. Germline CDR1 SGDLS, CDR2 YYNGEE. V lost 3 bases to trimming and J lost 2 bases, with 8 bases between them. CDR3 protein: CASSDRSTNEKLFF. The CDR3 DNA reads TGTGCCAGCAGCGACAGGTCCACTAATGAAAAACTGTTTTTT.

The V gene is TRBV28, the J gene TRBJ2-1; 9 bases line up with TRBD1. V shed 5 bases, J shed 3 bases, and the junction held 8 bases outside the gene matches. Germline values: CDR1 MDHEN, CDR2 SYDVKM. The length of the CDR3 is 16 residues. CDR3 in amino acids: CASSATRDRVYNEQFF. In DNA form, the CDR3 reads TGTGCCAGCAGTGCAACCCGGGACAGGGTCTACAATGAGCAGTTCTTC.

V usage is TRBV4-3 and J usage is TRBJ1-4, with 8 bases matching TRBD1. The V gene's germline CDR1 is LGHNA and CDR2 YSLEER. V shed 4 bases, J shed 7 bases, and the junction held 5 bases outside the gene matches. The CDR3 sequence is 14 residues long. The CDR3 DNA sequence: TGCGCCAGCAGCCTTGGACAGGGCGGTGAAAAACTGTTTTTT. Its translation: CASSLGQGGEKLFF.

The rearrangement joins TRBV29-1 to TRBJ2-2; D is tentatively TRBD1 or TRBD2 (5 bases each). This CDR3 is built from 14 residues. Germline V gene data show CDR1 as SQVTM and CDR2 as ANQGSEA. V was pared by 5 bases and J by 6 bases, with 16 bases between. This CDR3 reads CSVSRLGDAGELFF. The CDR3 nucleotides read TGCAGCGTTTCCCGCCTCGGGGACGCCGGGGAGCTGTTTTTT.

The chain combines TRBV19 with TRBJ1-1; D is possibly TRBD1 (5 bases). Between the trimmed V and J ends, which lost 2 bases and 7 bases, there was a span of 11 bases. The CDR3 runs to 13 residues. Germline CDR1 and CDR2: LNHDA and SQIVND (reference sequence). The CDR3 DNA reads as TGTGCCAGTAGTATAAAGCCCGACAGTGAAGCTTTCTTT. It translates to CASSIKPDSEAFF. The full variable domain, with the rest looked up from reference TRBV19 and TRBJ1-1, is DGGITQSPKYLFRKEGQNVTLSCEQNLNHDAMYWYRQDPGQGLRLIYYSQIVNDFQKGDIAEGYSVSREKKESFPLTVTSAQKNPTAFYLCASSIKPDSEAFFGQGTRLTVV.

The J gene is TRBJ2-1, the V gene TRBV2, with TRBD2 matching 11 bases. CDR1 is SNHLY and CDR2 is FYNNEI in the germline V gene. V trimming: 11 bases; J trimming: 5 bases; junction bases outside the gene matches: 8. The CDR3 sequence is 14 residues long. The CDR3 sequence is CASWTSGPNNEQFF. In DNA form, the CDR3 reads TGTGCCTCATGGACTAGCGGGCCTAACAATGAGCAGTTCTTC.

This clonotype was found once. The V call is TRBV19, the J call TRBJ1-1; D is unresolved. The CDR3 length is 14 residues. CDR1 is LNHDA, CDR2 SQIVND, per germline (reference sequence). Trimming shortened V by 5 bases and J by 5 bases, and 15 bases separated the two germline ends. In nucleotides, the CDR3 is TGTGCCAGTAGTCCCCGGGCGATCGGGACTGAAGCTTTCTTT. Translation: CASSPRAIGTEAFF. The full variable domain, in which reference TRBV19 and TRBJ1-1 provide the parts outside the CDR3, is DGGITQSPKYLFRKEGQNVTLSCEQNLNHDAMYWYRQDPGQGLRLIYYSQIVNDFQKGDIAEGYSVSREKKESFPLTVTSAQKNPTAFYLCASSPRAIGTEAFFGQGTRLTVV.

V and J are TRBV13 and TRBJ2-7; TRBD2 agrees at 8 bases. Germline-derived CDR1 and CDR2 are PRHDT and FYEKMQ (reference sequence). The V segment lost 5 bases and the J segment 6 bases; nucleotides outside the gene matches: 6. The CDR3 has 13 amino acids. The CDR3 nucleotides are TGTGCCAGCAGCCCTCCCGGGGGGGGCGAGCAGTACTTC. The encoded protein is CASSPPGGGEQYF.

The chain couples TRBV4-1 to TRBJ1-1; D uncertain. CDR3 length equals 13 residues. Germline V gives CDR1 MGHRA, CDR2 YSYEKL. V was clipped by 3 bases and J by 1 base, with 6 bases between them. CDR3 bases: TGCGCCAGCAGCCATGAAGGGAACACTGAAGCTTTCTTT. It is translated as CASSHEGNTEAFF.

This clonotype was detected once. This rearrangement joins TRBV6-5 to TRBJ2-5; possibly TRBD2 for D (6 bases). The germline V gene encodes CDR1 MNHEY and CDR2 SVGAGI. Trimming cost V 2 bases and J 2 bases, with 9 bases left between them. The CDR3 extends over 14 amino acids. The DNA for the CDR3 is TGTGCCAGCAGTTACGGGGCGGGACAAGAGACCCAGTACTTC. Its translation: CASSYGAGQETQYF.

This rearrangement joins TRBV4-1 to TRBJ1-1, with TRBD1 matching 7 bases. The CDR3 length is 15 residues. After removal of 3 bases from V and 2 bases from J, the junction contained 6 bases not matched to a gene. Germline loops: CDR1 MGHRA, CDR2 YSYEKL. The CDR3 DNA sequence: TGCGCCAGCAGCCAGGACCGACAGGGAAACACTGAAGCTTTCTTT. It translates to CASSQDRQGNTEAFF.

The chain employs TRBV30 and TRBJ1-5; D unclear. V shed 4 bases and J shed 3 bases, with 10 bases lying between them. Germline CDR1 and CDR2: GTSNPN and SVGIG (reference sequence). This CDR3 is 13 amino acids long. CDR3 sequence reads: CAWNIGVNQPQHF. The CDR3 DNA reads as TGTGCCTGGAATATTGGCGTCAATCAGCCCCAGCATTTT.

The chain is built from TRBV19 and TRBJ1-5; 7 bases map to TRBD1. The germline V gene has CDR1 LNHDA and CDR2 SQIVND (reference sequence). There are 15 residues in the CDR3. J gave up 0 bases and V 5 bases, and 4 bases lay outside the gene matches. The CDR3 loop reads CASSWTGYSNQPQHF. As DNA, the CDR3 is TGTGCCAGTAGTTGGACAGGCTATAGCAATCAGCCCCAGCATTTT.

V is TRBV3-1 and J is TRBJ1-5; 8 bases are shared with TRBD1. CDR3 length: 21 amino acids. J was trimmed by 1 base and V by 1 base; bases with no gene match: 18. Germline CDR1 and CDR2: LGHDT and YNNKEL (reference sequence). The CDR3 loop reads CASSQVWGEHGQGQSNQPQHF. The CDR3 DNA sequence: TGTGCCAGCAGCCAAGTTTGGGGAGAACACGGACAGGGCCAGAGCAATCAGCCCCAGCATTTT.

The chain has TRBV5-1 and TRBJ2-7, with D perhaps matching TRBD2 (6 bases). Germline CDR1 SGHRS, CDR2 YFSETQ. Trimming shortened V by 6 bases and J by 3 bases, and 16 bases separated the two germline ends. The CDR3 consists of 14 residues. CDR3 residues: CASTVGGGDYEQYF. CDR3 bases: TGCGCCAGCACTGTTGGAGGCGGGGACTACGAGCAGTACTTC.

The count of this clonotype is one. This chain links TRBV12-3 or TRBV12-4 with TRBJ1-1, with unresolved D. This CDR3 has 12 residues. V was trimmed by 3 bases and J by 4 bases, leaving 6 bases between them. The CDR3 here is CASSLVSTEAFF. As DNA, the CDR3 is TGTGCCAGCAGTTTGGTTTCCACTGAAGCTTTCTTT.

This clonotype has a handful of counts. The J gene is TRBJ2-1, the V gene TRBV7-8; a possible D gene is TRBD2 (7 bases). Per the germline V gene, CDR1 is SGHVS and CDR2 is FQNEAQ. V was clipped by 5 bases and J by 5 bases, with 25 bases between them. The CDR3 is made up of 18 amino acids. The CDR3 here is CASSPTGGGGEQHNEQFF. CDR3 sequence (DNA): TGTGCCAGCAGCCCCACGGGGGGAGGGGGGGAGCAGCACAATGAGCAGTTCTTC.

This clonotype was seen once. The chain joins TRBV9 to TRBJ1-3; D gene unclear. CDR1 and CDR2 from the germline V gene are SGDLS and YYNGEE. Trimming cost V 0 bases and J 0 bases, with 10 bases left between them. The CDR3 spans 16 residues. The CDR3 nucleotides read TGTGCCAGCAGCGTAGATGGCGGGCGCTCTGGAAACACCATATATTTT. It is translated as CASSVDGGRSGNTIYF.